This T cell receptor beta chain was sequenced during a study of blood T cell repertoires in COVID-19. Study-wide background: T cells, B-cell-depleted T cells, or PBMCs supplied cDNA or gDNA.

The CDR3 is 11 residues long. Deletions cut 9 bases from V and 4 bases from J, with 8 bases between. The germline CDR1 and CDR2 sequences are MDHEN and SYDVKM. Original analysis: Amplification of reference gene primers was used by the study to estimate nucleated cell counts. Profiled with immunoSEQ multiplex PCR; TCRdb holds only in-frame clones, not every one. V and J calls and clone size are copied from that table; D and trimming were computed from the DNA. This sample has fewer than 200,000 clones, with over 75% found just once. This clonotype was sampled from a woman aged 80 or over with acute or convalescent COVID-19. This chain uses TRBV28 with TRBJ2-3; tentatively, D is TRBD1 (5 bases). The specimen was peripheral blood. CDR3 nucleotide sequence: TGTGCCAGTTGGGGCCCAGATACGCAGTATTTT. Protein: CASWGPDTQYF. Full variable domain (outside the CDR3, taken from reference TRBV28 and TRBJ2-3): DVKVTQSSRYLVKRTGEKVFLECVQDMDHENMFWYRQDPGLGLRLIYFSYDVKMKEKGDIPEGYSVSREKKERFSLILESASTNQTSMYLCASWGPDTQYFGPGTRLTVL.